A selection of T cell receptor beta chains follows, all from one sample in a study of T-cell memory formation after mild COVID-19. TCRdb used MiXCR to reprocess the 5' RACE reads, holding one entry per CDR3 protein. This table has just over 350,000 distinct CDR3 sequences, about an eighth appearing once. Material: PBMCs or a T cell subset sorted from them (not recorded which). Source of these receptors: a man in his late teens or twenties who had mild COVID-19 (a few samples of this study predate the infection). Cell type and time point are not known. Both conserved end residues are part of each CDR3. D genes are given only for firm matches.

length,V,D,CDR3
15,TRBV19,.,CASSGLTGSYSGYTF
12,TRBV20-1,.,CSARAGHNEQFF
16,TRBV5-4,TRBD2,CASSSPGGGLNNEQFF
19,TRBV11-2,.,CASSLERLPGNVKPGELFF
14,TRBV11-2,TRBD1,CASSIRGPVDTQYF
16,TRBV13,TRBD1,CASSLAIGQGGYEQYF
13,TRBV29-1,.,CSVGAGPNYGYTF
16,TRBV5-3,TRBD1,CARSFFSDRLRGEAFF
16,TRBV5-1,.,CASSLTPTGPGNTIYF
15,TRBV7-2,TRBD2,CASSPSGVIRRTQYF
13,TRBV5-1,.,CASSPTPNTEAFF
14,TRBV6-2/TRBV6-3,TRBD2,CASHRDYNSYEQYF
14,TRBV20-1,.,CSARDRLARDTQYF
14,TRBV19,.,CASRQSFRNQPQHF
12,TRBV12-3/TRBV12-4,.,CASSTDNSPLHF
13,TRBV10-2,.,CATSLGFSYEQYF
14,TRBV28,.,CASSPGQSGNTIYF
17,TRBV5-1,.,CASSLVRTGTVNTEAFF
17,TRBV7-6,.,CASSQAAGPATNEKLFF
16,TRBV14,.,CASSFDYGGSNEKLFF
14,TRBV7-2,TRBD1,CASSLGQELYGYTF
16,TRBV6-5,.,CASSYRAGRVNTEAFF
15,TRBV27,.,CASSRSSQGTGELFF
14,TRBV20-1,.,CSARSHSTAETQYF
16,TRBV4-2,TRBD2,CASSQGARGGLNIQYF
16,TRBV24-1,.,CATSDPGRALRETQYF
14,TRBV6-6,.,CASSYVILLEKLFF
13,TRBV12-3/TRBV12-4,.,CASRRPGDRTQYF
18,TRBV7-2,.,CASSFRPTSELSTGELFF
11,TRBV12-3/TRBV12-4,.,CASSSLSGYTF
17,TRBV20-1,TRBD2,CSARGLAGEEIQETQYF
15,TRBV5-6,.,CASSSGPSYQETQYF